A selection of T cell receptor beta chains follows, all from one sample in a study of glioma-infiltrating T cells. TCRdb reprocessed the multiplex PCR reads with MiXCR, giving one entry per CDR3 protein. The data show 300,000 to 400,000 distinct CDR3 sequences, around 38% seen once. Specimen: glioma tissue, nonneoplastic brain tissue, or PBMCs (not recorded which). Receptors were obtained from a human donor with low-grade glioma or glioblastoma, undergoing nonglioma brain surgery, or in good health (not recorded which). Both conserved end residues are part of each CDR3. A D gene is named only where the DNA matches it firmly. Size is stated for part of the rows, as once, few or many counts, or as a class when the clone is expanded.

>-|TRBV6-2/TRBV6-3|TRBJ1-5|14|-
TGTGCCAGCACTTACCGACAGAGCAATCAGCCCCAGCATTTT
CASTYRQSNQPQHF
>-|TRBV7-8|TRBJ2-7|14|-
TGTGCCAGCAGCCCCCGGGACATGTCCTACGAGCAGTACTTC
CASSPRDMSYEQYF
>-|TRBV20-1|TRBJ2-1|12|TRBD2
TGCAGTGCTAGCGGGGGGGGGAGTGAGCAGTTCTTC
CSASGGGSEQFF
>-|TRBV14|TRBJ2-7|15|-
TGTGCCAGCAGCCCCTGGAAAGGGAACTCCTACGAGCAGTACTTC
CASSPWKGNSYEQYF
>-|TRBV10-3|TRBJ2-1|14|TRBD2
TGTGCCATCAAAGGGCTAGCGGATTACAATGAGCAGTTCTTC
CAIKGLADYNEQFF
>few|TRBV20-1|TRBJ1-1|13|TRBD1
TGCAGTGCTAGGACAGGGTTTGACACTGAAGCTTTCTTT
CSARTGFDTEAFF
>many|TRBV6-6|TRBJ2-7|15|TRBD2
TGTGCCAGCAGTTACGCAGCGGGAGGGCCTCGCGAGCAGTACTTC
CASSYAAGGPREQYF
>-|TRBV20-1|TRBJ2-7|13|-
TGCAGTGCTCTATCCCCTACGGGTTACAAGCAGTACTTC
CSALSPTGYKQYF
>many|TRBV6-5|TRBJ1-6|15|-
TGTGCCAGCAGTTACTCGAAACAGGGACCGACACCCCTCCACTTT
CASSYSKQGPTPLHF
>-|TRBV7-9|TRBJ2-1|16|TRBD1
TGTGCCAGCAGCCCCTGGGGACAGTATGGAATCAATGAGCAGTTCTTC
CASSPWGQYGINEQFF
>-|TRBV6-1|TRBJ2-7|14|-
TGTGCCAGCACTCCGTGGAGATCCCCCTACGAGCAGTACTTC
CASTPWRSPYEQYF
>many|TRBV27|TRBJ2-5|14|-
-
CASSFGPGSGTQYF
>few|TRBV19|TRBJ2-7|13|TRBD1
TGTGCCAGTAGTTGGGGACAGTCCTACGAGCAGTACTTC
CASSWGQSYEQYF
>-|TRBV28|TRBJ2-7|15|TRBD1
TGTGCCAGCACTCAAGACCCCGGGACAGCCTACGAGCAGTACTTC
CASTQDPGTAYEQYF
>few|TRBV12-3/TRBV12-4|TRBJ1-3|16|-
TGTGCCAGCAGTCCTCCGTCGGAGGGGGTTGGAAACACCATATATTTT
CASSPPSEGVGNTIYF
>-|TRBV20-1|TRBJ1-5|13|-
TGCAGTGCTAGAGAAACAGTTAATCAGCACCAGCATTTT
CSARETVNQHQHF
>-|TRBV7-9|TRBJ2-7|15|-
TGTGCCAGCAGCCTTCTTTGGGACCGACCCTACGAGCAGTACTTC
CASSLLWDRPYEQYF
>-|TRBV4-1|TRBJ2-2|17|TRBD2
TGCGCCAGCAGCCAAGGGGGGAGCGGGAGAGTCACCGGGGAGCTGTTTTTT
CASSQGGSGRVTGELFF
>few|TRBV7-9|TRBJ2-7|16|-
TGTGCCAGCAGCTTAGCCCCCGGGACGCCAACCTACGAGCAGTACTTC
CASSLAPGTPTYEQYF
>many|TRBV28|TRBJ2-7|15|-
TGTGCCAGCAGTAACACCGGGACCCTCTCCTACGAGCAGTACTTC
CASSNTGTLSYEQYF
>-|TRBV5-1|TRBJ2-7|16|TRBD2
TGCGCCAGCAGCTTGGTTGCGGGAGGGCGGCCCTACGAGCAGTACTTC
CASSLVAGGRPYEQYF
>few|TRBV6-5|TRBJ2-1|16|-
TGTGCCAGCGGTTACTCGGGTAGCGAACTATCCAATGAGCAGTTCTTC
CASGYSGSELSNEQFF
>-|TRBV19|TRBJ1-5|16|-
TGTGCCAGTAGTATAGATGGTATCAGAGTCGATCAGCCCCAGCATTTT
CASSIDGIRVDQPQHF
>-|TRBV4-3|TRBJ2-1|17|TRBD2
TGCGCCAGCAGCCTCCGACCTTGGCTAGCGGACGGAAATGAGCAGTTCTTC
CASSLRPWLADGNEQFF
>many|TRBV6-2/TRBV6-3|TRBJ1-3|14|-
TGTGCCAGCAGCGCCGGGAAACCTGGAAACACCATATATTTT
CASSAGKPGNTIYF
>-|TRBV4-3|TRBJ2-3|17|TRBD2
TGCGCCAGCAGCCAAGTAATAGCTAGCGGGGTCACAGATACGCAGTATTTT
CASSQVIASGVTDTQYF
>-|TRBV28|TRBJ2-4|20|-
TGTGCCAGCAGGAACACTGAGTGGGGCCGAATTCCTCTAGCCAAAAACATTCAGTACTTC
CASRNTEWGRIPLAKNIQYF
>once|TRBV25-1|TRBJ2-7|15|TRBD2
TGTGCCAGCAGCCAAGGGTGGACTAGCGATGCCGAGCAGTACTTC
CASSQGWTSDAEQYF
>few|TRBV28|TRBJ1-5|13|-
TGTGCCGGGGCCAGGGGTAGAGAACAGCCCCAGCATTTT
CAGARGREQPQHF
>-|TRBV6-1|TRBJ2-2|16|-
TGTGCCAGCAGTCAGCGCCGTCCCGCGAACACCGGGGAGCTGTTTTTT
CASSQRRPANTGELFF
>-|TRBV12-3/TRBV12-4|TRBJ1-2|15|-
TGTGCCAGCAGTCAATCGGCTGGGAGAGACTATGGCTACACCTTC
CASSQSAGRDYGYTF
>few|TRBV20-1|TRBJ1-5|14|TRBD1
TGCAGTGCTAGAGATTGGACAGGAGATCAGCCCCAGCATTTT
CSARDWTGDQPQHF
>many|TRBV20-1|TRBJ1-1|13|-
TGCAGTGCTAGAAGGGATATGAACACTGAAGCTTTCTTT
CSARRDMNTEAFF
>-|TRBV29-1|TRBJ2-3|17|TRBD2
TGCAGCGTTGTGTCCTGGACTAGCGGAGCGACGACAGATACGCAGTATTTT
CSVVSWTSGATTDTQYF
>-|TRBV28|TRBJ1-1|14|TRBD1
TGTGCCAGCACCCCAGACAGGGGATGGACTGAAGCTTTCTTT
CASTPDRGWTEAFF
>few|TRBV4-2|TRBJ1-5|15|-
TGTGCCAGCAGCCAAGATTGGGAGCATGGTCAGCCCCAGCATTTT
CASSQDWEHGQPQHF
>-|TRBV15|TRBJ2-4|20|TRBD2
TGTGCCACCAGCAGAGAAGGGACTAGCGGGCGCCTCTTAGCCAAAAACATTCAGTACTTC
CATSREGTSGRLLAKNIQYF
>-|TRBV27|TRBJ2-7|14|TRBD1
TGTGCCAGCAGTAAACAGGGACAGGATTACGAGCAGTACTTC
CASSKQGQDYEQYF
>few|TRBV7-8|TRBJ2-2|16|TRBD2
TGTGCCAGCAGCACAATCGGGAGGCGGAGAACCGGGGAGCTGTTTTTT
CASSTIGRRRTGELFF
>-|TRBV2|TRBJ2-1|15|TRBD2
TGTGCCAGCTCTGAATGGGCGGGAGGGCCAACGTGGGGGTTCTTC
CASSEWAGGPTWGFF
>-|TRBV11-1|TRBJ2-7|15|TRBD1
TGTGCCAGCAGCGCCCGGGACAGGCAAACCTACGAGCAGTACTTC
CASSARDRQTYEQYF
>once|TRBV7-2|TRBJ1-1|18|TRBD1
TGTGCCAGCAGCTTAGTAAGGGGAGCCGGGACAGGGGACACTGAAGCTTTCTTT
CASSLVRGAGTGDTEAFF
>-|TRBV7-2|TRBJ1-6|13|-
TGTGCCAGCAGCACCCGGAGGGGGACACCCCTCCACTTT
CASSTRRGTPLHF
>many|TRBV7-8|TRBJ2-3|17|-
TGTGCCAGCAGCAAACTTAGAGGTAGCGGAGACACAGATACGCAGTATTTT
CASSKLRGSGDTDTQYF
>-|TRBV25-1|TRBJ1-5|15|-
TGTGCCAGCAGTGAAGGGCAGTATAGCAATCAGCCCCCGCATTTT
CASSEGQYSNQPPHF